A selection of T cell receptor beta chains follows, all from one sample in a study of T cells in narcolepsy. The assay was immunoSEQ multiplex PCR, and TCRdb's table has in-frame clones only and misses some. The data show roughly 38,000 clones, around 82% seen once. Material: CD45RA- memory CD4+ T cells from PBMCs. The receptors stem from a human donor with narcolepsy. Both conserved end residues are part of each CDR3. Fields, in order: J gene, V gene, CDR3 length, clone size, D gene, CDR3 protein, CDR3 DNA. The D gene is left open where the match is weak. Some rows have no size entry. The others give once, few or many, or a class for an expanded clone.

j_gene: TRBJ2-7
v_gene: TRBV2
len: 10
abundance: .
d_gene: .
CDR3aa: CASGNYEQYF
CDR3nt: TGTGCCAGCGGGAACTACGAGCAGTACTTC

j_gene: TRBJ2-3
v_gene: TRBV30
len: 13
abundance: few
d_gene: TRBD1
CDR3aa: CAVDRGLTDTQYF
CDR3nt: TGTGCCGTCGACAGGGGACTCACAGATACGCAGTATTTT

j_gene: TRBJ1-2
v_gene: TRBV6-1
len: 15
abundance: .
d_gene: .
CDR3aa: CASRPYGVSLYGYTF
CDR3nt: TGTGCCAGCAGACCCTATGGGGTCAGCCTCTATGGCTACACCTTC

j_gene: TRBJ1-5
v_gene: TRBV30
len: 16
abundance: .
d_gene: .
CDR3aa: CAWSIPRGYGNQPQHF
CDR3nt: TGTGCCTGGAGTATACCCAGGGGATATGGCAATCAGCCCCAGCATTTT

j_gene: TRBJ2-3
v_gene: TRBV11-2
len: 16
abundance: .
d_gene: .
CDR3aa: CASSTLWGASTDTQYF
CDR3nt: TGTGCCAGCAGCACGCTGTGGGGGGCTAGCACAGATACGCAGTATTTT

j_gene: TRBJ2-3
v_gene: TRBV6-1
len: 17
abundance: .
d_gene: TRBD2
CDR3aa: CASSESRGTSGSDTQYF
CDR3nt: TGTGCCAGCAGTGAAAGCAGGGGGACTAGCGGGTCAGATACGCAGTATTTT

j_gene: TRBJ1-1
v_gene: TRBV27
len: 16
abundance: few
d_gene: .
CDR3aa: CASSLWGGPGNTEAFF
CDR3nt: TGTGCCAGCAGTTTATGGGGGGGCCCGGGGAACACTGAAGCTTTCTTT

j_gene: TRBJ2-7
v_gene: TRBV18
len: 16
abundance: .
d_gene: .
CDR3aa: CASSQKQGSSSYEQYF
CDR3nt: TGTGCCAGCTCACAGAAACAGGGAAGTTCATCCTACGAGCAGTACTTC

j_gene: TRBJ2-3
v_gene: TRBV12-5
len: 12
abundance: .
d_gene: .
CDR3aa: CASGLESSVQYF
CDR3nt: TGTGCTAGTGGTTTGGAATCCAGTGTGCAGTATTTT

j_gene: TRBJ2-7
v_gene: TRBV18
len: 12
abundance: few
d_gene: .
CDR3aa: CASSIGSYEQYF
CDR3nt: TGTGCCAGCTCGATCGGCTCCTACGAGCAGTACTTC

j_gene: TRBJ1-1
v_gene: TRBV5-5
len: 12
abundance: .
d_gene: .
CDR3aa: CASSLGGIGTFF
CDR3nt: TGTGCCAGCAGCTTGGGGGGGATAGGAACTTTCTTT

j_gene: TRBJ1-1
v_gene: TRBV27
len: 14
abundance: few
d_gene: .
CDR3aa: CATRLADKNTEAFF
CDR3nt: TGTGCCACCCGATTGGCGGACAAGAACACTGAAGCTTTCTTT

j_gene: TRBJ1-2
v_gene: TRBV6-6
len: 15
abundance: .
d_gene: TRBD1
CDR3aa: CASSTQGWDNYGYTF
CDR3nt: TGTGCCAGCAGCACACAGGGGTGGGATAACTATGGCTACACCTTC

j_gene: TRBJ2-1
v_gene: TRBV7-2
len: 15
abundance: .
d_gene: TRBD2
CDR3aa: CASSSSGGAYNEQFF
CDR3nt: TGTGCCAGCAGCTCTAGCGGGGGGGCCTACAATGAGCAGTTCTTC

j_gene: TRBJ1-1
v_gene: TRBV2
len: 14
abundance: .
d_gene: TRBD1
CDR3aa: CASTPQGARTEAFF
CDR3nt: TGTGCCAGCACCCCCCAGGGGGCGCGGACTGAAGCTTTCTTT

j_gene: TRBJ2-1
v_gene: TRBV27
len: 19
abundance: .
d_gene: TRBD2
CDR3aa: CASSLRALAGVASYNEQFF
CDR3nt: TGTGCCAGCAGTTTAAGAGCACTAGCGGGGGTTGCCTCCTACAATGAGCAGTTCTTC

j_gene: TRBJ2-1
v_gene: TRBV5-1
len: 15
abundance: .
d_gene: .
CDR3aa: CASSSVSGNVNEQFF
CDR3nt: TGCGCCAGCAGCAGTGTATCGGGGAACGTGAATGAGCAGTTCTTC

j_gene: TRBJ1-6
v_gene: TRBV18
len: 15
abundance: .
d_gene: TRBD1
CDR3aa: CASSPIVQGDSPLHF
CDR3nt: TGTGCCAGCTCACCCATAGTTCAGGGGGATTCACCCCTCCACTTT

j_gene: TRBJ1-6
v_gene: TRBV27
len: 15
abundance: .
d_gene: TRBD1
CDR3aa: CASSTPDRDTSPLHF
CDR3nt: TGTGCCAGCAGTACTCCGGACAGGGATACTTCACCCCTCCACTTT

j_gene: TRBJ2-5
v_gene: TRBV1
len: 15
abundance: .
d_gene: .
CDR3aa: CTSSPHGWGQETQYF
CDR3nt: TGCACCAGCAGCCCTCACGGGTGGGGCCAAGAGACCCAGTACTTC

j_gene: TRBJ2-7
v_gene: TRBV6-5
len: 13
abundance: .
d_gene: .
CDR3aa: CASSYYRVYEQYF
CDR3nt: TGTGCCAGCAGTTACTACAGGGTCTACGAGCAGTACTTC

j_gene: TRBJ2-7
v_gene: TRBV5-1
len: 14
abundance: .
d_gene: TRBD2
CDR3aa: CASGSRGGLAEQYF
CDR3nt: TGCGCCAGCGGTTCCCGGGGGGGCCTCGCCGAGCAGTACTTC

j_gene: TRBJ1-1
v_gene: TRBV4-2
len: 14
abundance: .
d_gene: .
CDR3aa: CASSRSGMNTEAFF
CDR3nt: TGTGCCAGCAGCCGTAGCGGGATGAACACTGAAGCTTTCTTT

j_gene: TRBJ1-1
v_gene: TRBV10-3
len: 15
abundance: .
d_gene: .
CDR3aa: CAISEGGGPNTEAFF
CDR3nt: TGTGCCATCAGTGAAGGAGGAGGACCGAACACTGAAGCTTTCTTT

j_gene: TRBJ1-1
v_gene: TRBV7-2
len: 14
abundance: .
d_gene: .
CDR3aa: CASSSRVGDTEAFF
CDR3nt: TGTGCCAGCAGCTCCCGGGTAGGGGACACTGAAGCTTTCTTT

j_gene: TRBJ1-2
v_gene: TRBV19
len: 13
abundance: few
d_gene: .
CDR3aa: CATEDSSSYGYTF
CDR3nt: TGTGCCACCGAGGACAGTTCCTCCTATGGCTACACCTTC

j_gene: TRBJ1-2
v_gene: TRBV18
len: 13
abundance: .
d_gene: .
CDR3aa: CASSPRPGDGYTF
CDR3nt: TGTGCCAGCTCACCACGTCCGGGGGATGGCTACACCTTC

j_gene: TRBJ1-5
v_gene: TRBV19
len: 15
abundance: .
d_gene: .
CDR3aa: CASSTSPISNQPQHF
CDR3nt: TGTGCCAGTAGTACCAGCCCCATTAGCAATCAGCCCCAGCATTTT

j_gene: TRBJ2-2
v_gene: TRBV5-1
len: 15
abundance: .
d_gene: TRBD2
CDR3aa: CASSSRGGPTGELFF
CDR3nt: TGCGCCAGCAGCTCGCGGGGGGGCCCCACCGGGGAGCTGTTTTTT

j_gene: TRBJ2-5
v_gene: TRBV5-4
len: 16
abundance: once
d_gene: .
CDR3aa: CASSPPRAGPSETQYF
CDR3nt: TGTGCCAGCAGCCCCCCGCGGGCAGGTCCTTCGGAGACCCAGTACTTC

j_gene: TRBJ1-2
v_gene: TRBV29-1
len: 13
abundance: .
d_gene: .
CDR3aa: CSVEDWVTGGYTF
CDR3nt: TGCAGCGTTGAAGATTGGGTGACGGGAGGCTACACCTTC

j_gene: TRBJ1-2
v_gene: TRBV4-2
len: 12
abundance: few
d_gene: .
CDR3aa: CASSRDSYGYTF
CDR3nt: TGTGCCAGCAGCCGGGACTCCTATGGCTACACCTTC

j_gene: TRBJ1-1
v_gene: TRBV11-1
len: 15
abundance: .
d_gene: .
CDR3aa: CASNAGGSPNTEAFF
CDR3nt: TGTGCCAGCAACGCTGGGGGCAGCCCTAACACTGAAGCTTTCTTT

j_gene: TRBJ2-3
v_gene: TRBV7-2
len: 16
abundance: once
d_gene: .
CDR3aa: CASSPRALGSTDTQYF
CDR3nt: TGTGCCAGCAGTCCCAGGGCACTAGGGAGCACAGATACGCAGTATTTT

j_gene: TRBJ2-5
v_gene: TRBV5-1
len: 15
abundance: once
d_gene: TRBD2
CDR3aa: CASSLETGGPETQYF
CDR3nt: TGCGCCAGCAGCTTGGAGACGGGGGGTCCGGAGACCCAGTACTTC

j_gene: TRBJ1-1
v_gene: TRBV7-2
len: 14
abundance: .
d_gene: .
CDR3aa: CASSFGVVNTEAFF
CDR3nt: TGTGCCAGCAGCTTCGGAGTGGTAAACACTGAAGCTTTCTTT

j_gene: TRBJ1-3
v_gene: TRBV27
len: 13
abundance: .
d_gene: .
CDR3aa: CASSSQGGNTIYF
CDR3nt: TGTGCCAGCAGTTCCCAGGGAGGAAACACCATATATTTT

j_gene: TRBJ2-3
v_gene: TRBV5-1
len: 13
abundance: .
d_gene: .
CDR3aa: CASSFGGRPTQYF
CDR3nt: TGCGCCAGCAGCTTCGGGGGTCGGCCTACGCAGTATTTT

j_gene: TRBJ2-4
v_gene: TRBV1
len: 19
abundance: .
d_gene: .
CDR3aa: CTSSQPKTSGGIAKNIQYF
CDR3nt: TGCACCAGCAGCCAACCTAAGACTAGCGGGGGAATAGCCAAAAACATTCAGTACTTC

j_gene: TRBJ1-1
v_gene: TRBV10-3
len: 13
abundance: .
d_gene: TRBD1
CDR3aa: CAISRDRGGEAFF
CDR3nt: TGTGCCATCAGTCGGGACAGGGGAGGGGAAGCTTTCTTT

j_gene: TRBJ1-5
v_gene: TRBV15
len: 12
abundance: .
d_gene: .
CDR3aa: CATSRVNQPQHF
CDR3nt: TGTGCCACCAGCAGAGTTAATCAGCCCCAGCATTTT

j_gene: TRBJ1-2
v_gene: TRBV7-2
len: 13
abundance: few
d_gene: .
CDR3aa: CASSRQGFWGYTF
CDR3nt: TGTGCCAGCAGTCGTCAGGGATTCTGGGGCTACACCTTC

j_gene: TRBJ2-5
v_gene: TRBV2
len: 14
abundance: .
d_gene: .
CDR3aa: CASSDGLGVETQYF
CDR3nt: TGTGCCAGCAGTGATGGCTTAGGAGTCGAGACCCAGTACTTC

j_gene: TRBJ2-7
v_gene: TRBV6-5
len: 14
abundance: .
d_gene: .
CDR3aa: CASSSDWSSYEQYF
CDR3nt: TGTGCCAGCAGTTCCGACTGGAGCTCCTACGAGCAGTACTTC

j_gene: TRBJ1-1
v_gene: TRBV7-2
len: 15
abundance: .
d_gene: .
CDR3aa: CASSLVGGPGTEAFF
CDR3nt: TGTGCCAGCAGCTTGGTCGGGGGGCCCGGCACTGAAGCTTTCTTT

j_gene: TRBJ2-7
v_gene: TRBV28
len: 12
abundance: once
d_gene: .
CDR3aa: CASSLSPYEQYF
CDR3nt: TGTGCCAGCAGTTTATCGCCCTACGAGCAGTACTTC

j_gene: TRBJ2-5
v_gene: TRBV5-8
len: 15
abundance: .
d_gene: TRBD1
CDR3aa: CASSSRDRGRETQYF
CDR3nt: TGTGCCAGCAGCTCCCGGGACAGGGGGAGGGAGACCCAGTACTTC

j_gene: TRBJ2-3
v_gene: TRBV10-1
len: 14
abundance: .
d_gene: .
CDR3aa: CASSESGTADTQYF
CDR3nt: TGCGCCAGCAGTGAGTCGGGGACTGCGGATACGCAGTATTTT

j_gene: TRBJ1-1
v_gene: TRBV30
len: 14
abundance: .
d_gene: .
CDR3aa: CAWIGQGMNTEAFF
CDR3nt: TGTGCCTGGATAGGGCAGGGGATGAACACTGAAGCTTTCTTT

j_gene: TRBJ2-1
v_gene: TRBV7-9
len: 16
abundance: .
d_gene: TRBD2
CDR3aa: CASSLGAGGSYNEQFF
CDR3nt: TGTGCCAGCAGCTTAGGAGCGGGGGGCTCCTACAATGAGCAGTTCTTC

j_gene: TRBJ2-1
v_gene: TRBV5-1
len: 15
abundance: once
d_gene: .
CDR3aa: CASSLDYPKHNEQFF
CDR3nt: TGCGCCAGCAGCTTGGACTACCCAAAACACAATGAGCAGTTCTTC

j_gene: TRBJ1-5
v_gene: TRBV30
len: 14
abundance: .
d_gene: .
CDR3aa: CAWSVGTQNQPQHF
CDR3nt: TGTGCCTGGAGTGTAGGGACCCAAAATCAGCCCCAGCATTTT

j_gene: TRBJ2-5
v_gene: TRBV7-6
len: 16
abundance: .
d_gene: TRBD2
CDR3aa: CASSSLTSGGLGTQYF
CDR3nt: TGTGCCAGCAGCTCCTTGACTAGCGGGGGCCTTGGGACCCAGTACTTC

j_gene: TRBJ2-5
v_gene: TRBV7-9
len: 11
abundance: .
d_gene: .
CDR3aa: CASSLSETQYF
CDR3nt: TGTGCCAGCAGCTTATCCGAGACCCAGTACTTC

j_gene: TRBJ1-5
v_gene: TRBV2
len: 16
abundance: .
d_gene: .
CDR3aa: CASSPLDRGRNQPQHF
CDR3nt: TGTGCCAGCAGTCCCCTGGATAGGGGTCGCAATCAGCCCCAGCATTTT

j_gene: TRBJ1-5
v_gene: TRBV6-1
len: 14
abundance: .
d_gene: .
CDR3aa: CASSEQVASQPQHF
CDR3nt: TGTGCCAGCAGTGAACAGGTCGCAAGTCAGCCCCAGCATTTT

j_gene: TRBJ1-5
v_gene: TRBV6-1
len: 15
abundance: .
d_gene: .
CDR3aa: CASSKGLRRGQPQHF
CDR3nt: TGTGCCAGCAGTAAGGGGCTCAGGCGGGGTCAGCCCCAGCATTTT